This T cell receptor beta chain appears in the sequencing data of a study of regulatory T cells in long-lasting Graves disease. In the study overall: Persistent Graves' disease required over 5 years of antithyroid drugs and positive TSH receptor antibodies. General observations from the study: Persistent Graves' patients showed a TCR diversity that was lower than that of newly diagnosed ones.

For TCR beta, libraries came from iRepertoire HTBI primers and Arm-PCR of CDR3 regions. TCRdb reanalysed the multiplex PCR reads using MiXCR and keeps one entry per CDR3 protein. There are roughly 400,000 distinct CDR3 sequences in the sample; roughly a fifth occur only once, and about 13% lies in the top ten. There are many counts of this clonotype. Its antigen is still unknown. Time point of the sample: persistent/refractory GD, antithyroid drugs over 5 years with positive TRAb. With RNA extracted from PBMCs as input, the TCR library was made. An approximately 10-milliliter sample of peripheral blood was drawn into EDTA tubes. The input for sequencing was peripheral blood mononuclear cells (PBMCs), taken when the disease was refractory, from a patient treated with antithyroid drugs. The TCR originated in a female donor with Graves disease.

The CDR3 loop is CASSLVGGGFQPQHF. CDR3 bases: TGTGCCAGCAGTTTGGTCGGTGGAGGGTTTCAGCCCCAGCATTTT. The rearrangement uses TRBV12-3 or TRBV12-4 and TRBJ1-5; D call uncertain. V shed 3 bases and J shed 6 bases, with 15 bases lying between them. CDR3 length: 15 residues.